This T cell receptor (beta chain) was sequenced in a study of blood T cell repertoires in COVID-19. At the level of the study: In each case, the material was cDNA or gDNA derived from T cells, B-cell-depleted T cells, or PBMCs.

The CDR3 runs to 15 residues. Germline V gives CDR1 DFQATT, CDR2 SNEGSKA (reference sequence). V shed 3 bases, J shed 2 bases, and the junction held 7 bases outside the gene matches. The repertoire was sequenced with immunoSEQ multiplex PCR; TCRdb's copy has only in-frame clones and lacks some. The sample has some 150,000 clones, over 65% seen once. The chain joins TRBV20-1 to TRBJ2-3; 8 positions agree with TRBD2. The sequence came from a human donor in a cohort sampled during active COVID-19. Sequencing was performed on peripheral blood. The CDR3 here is CSASGRGGPTDTQYF. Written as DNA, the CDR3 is TGCAGTGCTAGTGGTCGGGGGGGCCCCACAGATACGCAGTATTTT.